The next 24 T cell receptor beta chains were all read from a single sample in a study of post-analysis software for immune sequencing data (dated by TCRdb to about 2015). The paper's findings and limits, for the study overall: Patients showed significantly higher frequencies than controls for roughly five TRBV segments, among them TRBV5-6, TRBV5-1 and TRBV20-1.

The library relied on PCR. The sequencing machine was an Illumina HiSeq 2500. To reduce PCR and sequencing biases, unique molecular identifiers were built into the TCR beta cDNA libraries. The public reads were run again by TCRdb, first through fastp at Q25 and then through MiXCR, and only productive beta chains were kept. Entries that share a CDR3 protein sequence are merged under the most common genes and DNA. The sample includes fewer than 850,000 distinct CDR3 sequences, with roughly 27% observed a single time. Clones ranked in the top ten supply roughly 0.54% of the sample. The antigens for these receptors are not known. The sequencing input was blood. The receptors were gathered from a girl aged 10 to 17 with multiple sclerosis.

This clonotype appeared a few times. The chain is built from TRBV28 and TRBJ2-7; no reliable D call. Germline CDR1 MDHEN, CDR2 SYDVKM. The V end was cut by 1 base, the J end by 1 base, with 11 bases between. The CDR3 has 15 residues. CDR3 DNA: TGTGCCAGCAGTTTATCCAGAGAAACGTCCTACGAGCAGTACTTC. Protein sequence: CASSLSRETSYEQYF.

This clonotype has more than one count but fewer than ten. The V and J genes are TRBV4-1 and TRBJ2-7; D unclear. The CDR3 spans 13 residues. Looked up from germline, CDR1 is MGHRA and CDR2 is YSYEKL. V gave up 0 bases and J gave up 4 bases, with 7 bases separating them. The CDR3 bases are TGCGCCAGCAGCCAAGAACAAGGGTACGAGCAGTACTTC. Translation: CASSQEQGYEQYF.

This clonotype was recorded at least ten times. The chain joins TRBV11-2 to TRBJ1-5; D uncertain. V was clipped by 1 base and J by 7 bases, with 11 bases between them. The CDR3 length is 14 residues. Germline V gene sequence: CDR1 SGHAT, CDR2 FQNNGV. The CDR3 DNA follows: TGTGCCAGCAGCTTAGGGGCGAGTAACCAGCCCCAGCATTTT. This sequence encodes CASSLGASNQPQHF.

The chain recombines TRBV6-2 or TRBV6-3 with TRBJ2-5, with D possibly TRBD1 on 6 matching bases. The CDR3 contains 15 residues. Trimming left V 6 bases short and J 1 base short, with 15 bases between. Looked up from germline, CDR1 is MNHEY and CDR2 is SVGEGT. The CDR3 spells CASSSWTEAQETQYF. The CDR3, as DNA: TGTGCCAGCAGCTCCTGGACAGAAGCCCAAGAGACCCAGTACTTC.

This clonotype was recorded at least ten times. The chain recombines TRBV29-1 with TRBJ2-5, with D possibly matching TRBD2 (6 bases). The V end lost 5 bases, the J end lost 2 bases, and 9 bases lay between the germline ends. The germline CDR1 and CDR2 sequences are SQVTM and ANQGSEA. This CDR3 has 12 residues. CDR3 in amino acids: CSVLAGQETQYF. Written as DNA, the CDR3 is TGCAGCGTTCTGGCGGGGCAAGAGACCCAGTACTTC.

The V call is TRBV3-1, the J call TRBJ2-1; D is perhaps TRBD2 (6 bases). Germline CDR1 is LGHDT and CDR2 is YNNKEL (reference sequence). Trimming left V 2 bases short and J 10 bases short, with 12 bases between. CDR3 size: 13 residues. CDR3 coding DNA: TGTGCCAGCAGCCAAACCGGGCGGGGCGAGCAGTTCTTC. Its translation is CASSQTGRGEQFF.

This sequence joins TRBV2 and TRBJ1-1; D unclear. The CDR3 loop spans 13 amino acids. Germline loops: CDR1 SNHLY, CDR2 FYNNEI. The CDR3 loop reads CTKTRAANTEAFF. The CDR3 DNA is TGTACCAAGACGAGGGCAGCGAACACTGAAGCTTTCTTT.

In its sample, this clonotype was seen many times. The chain carries TRBV6-6 and TRBJ2-4; D assignment may be TRBD1 or TRBD2 (5 bases each). V shed 6 bases and J shed 0 bases, with 18 bases lying between them. Germline CDR1 and CDR2: MNHNY and SVGAGI (reference sequence). The CDR3 runs to 17 residues. The CDR3 DNA reads as TGTGCCAGCAGGGGGGACCAAATAACTATAGCCAAAAACATTCAGTACTTC. Translated, it gives CASRGDQITIAKNIQYF.

This clonotype was observed many times. The chain combines TRBV28 with TRBJ1-2, with no clear D. The CDR3 consists of 11 residues. V lost 3 bases to trimming and J lost 6 bases, with 5 bases between them. Looked up from germline, CDR1 is MDHEN and CDR2 is SYDVKM. Here the CDR3 reads CASSLVDGYTF. DNA for the CDR3: TGTGCCAGCAGTTTGGTCGATGGCTACACCTTC.

V usage is TRBV3-1 and J usage is TRBJ2-3; D ambiguous. The CDR3 runs to 15 residues. Germline CDR1 LGHDT, CDR2 YNNKEL (reference sequence). V lost 5 bases, J lost 0 bases, and 12 bases lay in between. For the CDR3, the DNA is TGTGCCAGCAGCGGCGGAGCATCTAGCACAGATACGCAGTATTTT. It encodes CASSGGASSTDTQYF.

The V call is TRBV5-1, the J call TRBJ2-1, with a possible D match to TRBD1 (5 bases). Trimming pared 0 bases from V and 4 bases from J, leaving 8 bases between. The CDR3 spans 14 residues. In germline, CDR1 is SGHRS, CDR2 YFSETQ. In nucleotides, the CDR3 is TGCGCCAGCAGCTTGGAGGACACTTACAATGAGCAGTTCTTC. Residues: CASSLEDTYNEQFF.

This clonotype was seen only a few times. CDR3 residues: CSAKGDRMNSPLHF. The CDR3 nucleotides read TGCAGTGCTAAGGGTGACAGAATGAATTCACCCCTCCACTTT. The rearrangement joins TRBV20-1 to TRBJ1-6, with D possibly matching TRBD1 (5 bases). CDR1 and CDR2 (germline): DFQATT, SNEGSKA (reference sequence). Deletions cut 4 bases from V and 7 bases from J, with 14 bases between. CDR3 length: 14 residues.

The sample holds many counts of this clonotype. The rearrangement links TRBV9 to TRBJ2-1; 10 bases map to TRBD1. CDR3 length: 14 residues. J was trimmed by 6 bases and V by 4 bases; bases with no gene match: 4. Per germline, CDR1 SGDLS and CDR2 YYNGEE. As DNA, the CDR3 is TGTGCCAGCAGCCTCCGGACAGGGGGCAATGAGCAGTTCTTC. Encoded protein: CASSLRTGGNEQFF.

This clonotype was detected ten times or more. The rearrangement links TRBV6-6 to TRBJ2-7, with TRBD2 matching over 7 bases. This CDR3 comprises 15 residues. V lost 5 bases, J lost 3 bases, and 10 bases stayed unmatched. The germline V gene has CDR1 MNHNY and CDR2 SVGAGI (reference sequence). The CDR3 spells CASSGRTSESYEQYF. As DNA, the CDR3 is TGTGCCAGCAGTGGACGAACTAGCGAGAGCTACGAGCAGTACTTC.

The rearrangement links TRBV20-1 to TRBJ2-1, with TRBD2 matching 15 bases. This CDR3 has 18 amino acids. The V gene's germline CDR1 is DFQATT and CDR2 SNEGSKA (reference sequence). Trimming took 6 bases from V and 8 from J; bases not matched to a gene: 17. For the CDR3, the DNA is TGCAGTGCGGATCCGGGACTAGCGGGAGGCTTGTTTTGGGATGAGCAGTTCTTC. Translating it yields CSADPGLAGGLFWDEQFF.

This chain uses TRBV28 with TRBJ1-2; unclear D gene. The CDR3 loop spans 13 amino acids. Looked up from germline, CDR1 is MDHEN and CDR2 is SYDVKM. Trimming left V 6 bases short and J 2 bases short, with 10 bases between. CDR3 in amino acids: CASRRGRNYGYTF. The CDR3 DNA follows: TGTGCCAGCAGGCGTGGACGGAACTATGGCTACACCTTC.

The genes are TRBV7-8 and TRBJ2-5; D is unclear. Between the trimmed V and J ends, which lost 5 bases and 5 bases, there was a span of 12 bases. CDR3 length: 13 residues. CDR1 is SGHVS and CDR2 is FQNEAQ in the germline V gene. CDR3 DNA: TGTGCCAGCAGCCAGGCAAACGGGGAGACCCAGTACTTC. Protein: CASSQANGETQYF.

For this clonotype: At one of its ends the junction is not consistent with the germline gene, which may arise from a read error. The rearrangement joins TRBV28 to TRBJ2-7; D may be TRBD2 (6 bases). Germline CDR1 and CDR2: MDHEN and SYDVKM. The CDR3 extends over 14 amino acids. CDR3 sequence (DNA): TGTGCCAGCACGGAGGGTCGCGGCGAATACGCGCAGTACTTC. It specifies CASTEGRGEYAQYF. Full variable domain (remainder filled in from reference TRBV28 and TRBJ2-7): DVKVTQSSRYLVKRTGEKVFLECVQDMDHENMFWYRQDPGLGLRLIYFSYDVKMKEKGDIPEGYSVSREKKERFSLILESASTNQTSMYLCASTEGRGEYAQYFGPGTRLTVT.

V is TRBV10-3 and J is TRBJ1-1; the D is unclear. The CDR3 covers 13 residues. Per germline, CDR1 ENHRY and CDR2 SYGVKD. The V gene lost 6 bases and the J gene lost 4 bases, with 12 bases spanning the gap. CDR3 sequence: CAIRNRTGTEAFF. CDR3 in DNA: TGTGCCATCAGGAACCGGACGGGCACTGAAGCTTTCTTT.

The V call is TRBV20-1, the J call TRBJ2-5, with D perhaps matching TRBD2 (5 bases). Germline CDR1 DFQATT, CDR2 SNEGSKA (reference sequence). The CDR3 has 11 residues. V lost 5 bases and J lost 11, with 15 bases in between. The CDR3, as DNA: TGCAGTGCTTCCATAGCGACGGCGCAGTACTTC. Translation: CSASIATAQYF.

This clonotype was seen a few times. This sequence joins TRBV7-8 and TRBJ2-6; 9 bases map to TRBD1. The V gene's germline CDR1 is SGHVS and CDR2 FQNEAQ. There are 18 residues in the CDR3. V dropped 5 bases and J dropped 0; count of bases not matched to a gene: 8. The CDR3 sequence is CASSVQGATRSGANVLTF. Written as DNA, the CDR3 is TGTGCCAGCAGCGTACAGGGGGCGACTCGCTCTGGGGCCAACGTCCTGACTTTC.

This clonotype was seen only a few times. The chain links TRBV5-1 to TRBJ2-3, with 16 bases fitting TRBD2. Germline values: CDR1 SGHRS, CDR2 YFSETQ. With V trimmed by 0 bases and J by 6 bases, 4 bases remained unmatched. The CDR3 length is 17 residues. CDR3 nucleotides: TGCGCCAGCAGCTTGGGGGGACTAGCGGGAGGGCCCGATACGCAGTATTTT. Encoded protein: CASSLGGLAGGPDTQYF.

V gene TRBV4-3 combines with J gene TRBJ1-2; tentatively, D is TRBD1 (6 bases). The ends were cut back, 0 bases at V and 2 bases at J, with 13 bases in the middle. This CDR3 contains 16 residues. The germline V gene has CDR1 LGHNA and CDR2 YSLEER. As DNA, the CDR3 is TGCGCCAGCAGCCAAGAGGTTGGGGGGCCAAACTATGGCTACACCTTC. Residues: CASSQEVGGPNYGYTF.

This clonotype has more than one count but fewer than ten. This chain connects TRBV4-3 to TRBJ2-1; D unresolved. Germline CDR1 reads LGHNA; CDR2 reads YSLEER. The CDR3 sequence is 15 residues long. V dropped 0 bases and J dropped 5 bases, with 11 bases sitting between them. CDR3 protein: CASSQDYGQHNEQFF. CDR3 coding DNA: TGCGCCAGCAGCCAAGATTACGGTCAGCACAATGAGCAGTTCTTC.